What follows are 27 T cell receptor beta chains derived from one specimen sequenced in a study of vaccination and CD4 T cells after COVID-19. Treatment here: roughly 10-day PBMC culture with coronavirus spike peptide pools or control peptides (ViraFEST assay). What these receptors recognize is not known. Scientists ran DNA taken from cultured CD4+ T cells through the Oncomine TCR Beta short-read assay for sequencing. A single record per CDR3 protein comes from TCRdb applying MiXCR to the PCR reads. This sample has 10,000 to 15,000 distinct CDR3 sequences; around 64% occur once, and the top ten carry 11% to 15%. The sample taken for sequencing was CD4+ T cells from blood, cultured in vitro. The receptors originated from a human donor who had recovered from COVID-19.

The CDR3 here is CASSLTGSGAFF. The CDR3 DNA is TGTGCCAGCAGTTTGACAGGATCTGGAGCTTTCTTT. The chain couples TRBV7-9 to TRBJ1-1, with D possibly TRBD1 on 6 matching bases. The germline gives CDR1 SEHNR, CDR2 FQNEAQ (reference sequence). The V end was cut by 6 bases, the J end by 10 bases, with 15 bases between. The CDR3 loop spans 12 amino acids. The entire variable domain, with the rest obtained from reference TRBV7-9 and TRBJ1-1, is as follows: DTGVSQNPRHKITKRGQNVTFRCDPISEHNRLYWYRQTLGQGPEFLTYFQNEAQLEKSRLLSDRFSAERPKGSFSTLEIQRTEQGDSAMYLCASSLTGSGAFFGQGTRLTVV.

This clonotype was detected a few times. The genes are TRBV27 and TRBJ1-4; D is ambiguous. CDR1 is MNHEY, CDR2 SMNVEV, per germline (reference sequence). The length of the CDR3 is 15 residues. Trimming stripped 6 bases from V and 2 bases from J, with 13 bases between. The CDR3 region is CASRRIVATNEKLFF. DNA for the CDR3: TGTGCCAGCAGACGCATTGTTGCGACTAATGAAAAACTGTTTTTT. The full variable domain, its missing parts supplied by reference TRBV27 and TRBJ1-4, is EAQVTQNPRYLITVTGKKLTVTCSQNMNHEYMSWYRQDPGLGLRQIYYSMNVEVTDKGDVPEGYKVSRKEKRNFPLILESPSPNQTSLYFCASRRIVATNEKLFFGSGTQLSVL.

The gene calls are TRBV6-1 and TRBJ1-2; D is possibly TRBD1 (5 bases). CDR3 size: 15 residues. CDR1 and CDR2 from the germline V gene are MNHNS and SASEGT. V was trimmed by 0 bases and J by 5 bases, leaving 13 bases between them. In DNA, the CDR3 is TGTGCCAGCAGTGAAGCACCGGGACCTCAATATGGCTACACCTTC. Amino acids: CASSEAPGPQYGYTF.

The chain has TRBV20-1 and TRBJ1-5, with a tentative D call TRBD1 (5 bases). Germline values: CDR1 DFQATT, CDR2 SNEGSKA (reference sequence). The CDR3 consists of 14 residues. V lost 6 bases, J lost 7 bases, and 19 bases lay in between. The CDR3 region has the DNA TGCAGTGCCACTCCTGGTTGGGGCCGGCAGCCCCAGCATTTT. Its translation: CSATPGWGRQPQHF.

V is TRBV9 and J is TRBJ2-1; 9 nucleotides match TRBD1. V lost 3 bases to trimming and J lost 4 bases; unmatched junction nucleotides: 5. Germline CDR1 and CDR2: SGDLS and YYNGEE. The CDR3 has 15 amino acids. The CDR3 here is CASSATGTGYNEQFF. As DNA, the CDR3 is TGTGCCAGCAGCGCGACCGGGACAGGGTACAATGAGCAGTTCTTC.

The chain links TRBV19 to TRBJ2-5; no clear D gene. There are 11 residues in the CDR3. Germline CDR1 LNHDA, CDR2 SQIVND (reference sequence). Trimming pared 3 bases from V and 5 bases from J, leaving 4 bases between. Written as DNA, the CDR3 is TGTGCCAGTAGTATTAGGGAGACCCAGTACTTC. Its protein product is CASSIRETQYF.

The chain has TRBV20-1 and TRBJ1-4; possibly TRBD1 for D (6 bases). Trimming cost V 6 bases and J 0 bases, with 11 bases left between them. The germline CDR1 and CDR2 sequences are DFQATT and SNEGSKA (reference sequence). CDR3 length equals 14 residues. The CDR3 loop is CSASEGATNEKLFF. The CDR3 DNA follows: TGCAGTGCAAGCGAGGGGGCAACTAATGAAAAACTGTTTTTT.

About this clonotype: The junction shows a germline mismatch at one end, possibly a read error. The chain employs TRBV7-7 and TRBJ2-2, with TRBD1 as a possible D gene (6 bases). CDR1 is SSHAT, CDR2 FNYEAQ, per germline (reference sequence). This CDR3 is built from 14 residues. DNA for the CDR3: TGTGCTAGCAGCTTAGAACAGGGATCCGGGGAGCTGTTTTTT. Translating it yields CASSLEQGSGELFF.

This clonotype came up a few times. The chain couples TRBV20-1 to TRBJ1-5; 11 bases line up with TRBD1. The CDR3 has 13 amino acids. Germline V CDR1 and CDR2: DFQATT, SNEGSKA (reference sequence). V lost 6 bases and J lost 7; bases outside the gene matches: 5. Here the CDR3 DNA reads TGCAGTGCCAGGACAGGGGGCGGGCAGCCCCAGCATTTT. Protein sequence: CSARTGGGQPQHF.

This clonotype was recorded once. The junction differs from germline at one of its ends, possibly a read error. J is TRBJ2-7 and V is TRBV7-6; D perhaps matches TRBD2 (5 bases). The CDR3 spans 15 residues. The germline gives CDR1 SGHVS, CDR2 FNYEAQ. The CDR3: CASSQSAGEGYEQYF. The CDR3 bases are TGTGCTAGCAGCCAATCGGCAGGAGAGGGCTACGAGCAGTACTTC.

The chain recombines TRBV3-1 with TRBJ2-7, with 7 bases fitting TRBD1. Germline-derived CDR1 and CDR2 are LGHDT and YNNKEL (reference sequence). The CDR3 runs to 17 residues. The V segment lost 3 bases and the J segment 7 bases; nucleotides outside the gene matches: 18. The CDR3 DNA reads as TGTGCCAGCAGCCACCCCTACAGAGGGGGCATCCCGCAAGAGCAGTACTTC. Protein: CASSHPYRGGIPQEQYF.

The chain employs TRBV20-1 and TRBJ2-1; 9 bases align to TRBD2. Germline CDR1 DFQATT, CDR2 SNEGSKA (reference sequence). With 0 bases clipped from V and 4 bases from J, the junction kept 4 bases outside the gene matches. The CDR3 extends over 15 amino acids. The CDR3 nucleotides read TGCAGTGCTAGAGATCAAAGCGGGGGGTACAATGAGCAGTTCTTC. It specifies CSARDQSGGYNEQFF.

The CDR3, as DNA: TGTGCCACCGGACGCGGAAGGGATTCACCCCTCCACTTT. Its protein product is CATGRGRDSPLHF. This chain joins TRBV15 and TRBJ1-6, with D unclear. Trimming shortened V by 8 bases and J by 8 bases, and 13 bases separated the two germline ends. The CDR3 has 13 amino acids. Germline CDR1 LNHNV, CDR2 YYDKDF (reference sequence).

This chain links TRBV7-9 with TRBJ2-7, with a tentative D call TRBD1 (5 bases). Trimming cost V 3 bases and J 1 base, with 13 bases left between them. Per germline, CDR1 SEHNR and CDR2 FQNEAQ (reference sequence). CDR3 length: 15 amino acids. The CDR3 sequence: CASSFLQGLSYEQYF. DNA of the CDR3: TGTGCCAGCAGCTTCCTCCAGGGCCTATCCTACGAGCAGTACTTC. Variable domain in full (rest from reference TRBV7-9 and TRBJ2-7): DTGVSQNPRHKITKRGQNVTFRCDPISEHNRLYWYRQTLGQGPEFLTYFQNEAQLEKSRLLSDRFSAERPKGSFSTLEIQRTEQGDSAMYLCASSFLQGLSYEQYFGPGTRLTVT.

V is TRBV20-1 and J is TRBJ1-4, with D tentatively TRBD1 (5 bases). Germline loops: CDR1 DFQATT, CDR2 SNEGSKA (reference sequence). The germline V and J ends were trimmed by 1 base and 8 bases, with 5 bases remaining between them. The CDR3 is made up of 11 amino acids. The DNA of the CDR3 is TGCAGTGCTAGAGGGGACGAAAAACTGTTTTTT. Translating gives CSARGDEKLFF.

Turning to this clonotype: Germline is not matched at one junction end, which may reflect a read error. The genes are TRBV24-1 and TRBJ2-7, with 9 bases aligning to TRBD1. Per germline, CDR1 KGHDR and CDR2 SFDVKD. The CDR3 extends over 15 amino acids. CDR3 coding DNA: TGTGCCACCAGTGATCCGCCGGGACAGGGCTACGAGCAATACTTC. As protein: CATSDPPGQGYEQYF.

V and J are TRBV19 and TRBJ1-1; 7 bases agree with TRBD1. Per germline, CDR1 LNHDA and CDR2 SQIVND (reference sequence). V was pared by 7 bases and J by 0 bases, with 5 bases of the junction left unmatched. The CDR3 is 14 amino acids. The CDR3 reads CASTWDSLNTEAFF. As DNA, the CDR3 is TGTGCCAGTACCTGGGACAGTTTGAACACTGAAGCTTTCTTT.

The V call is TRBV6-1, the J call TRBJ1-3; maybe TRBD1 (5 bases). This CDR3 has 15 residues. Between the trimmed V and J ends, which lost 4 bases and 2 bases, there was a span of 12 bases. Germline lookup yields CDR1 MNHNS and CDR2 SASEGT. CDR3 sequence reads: CASSVGALAGNTIYF. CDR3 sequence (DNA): TGTGCCAGCAGTGTTGGGGCCTTAGCTGGAAACACCATATATTTT.

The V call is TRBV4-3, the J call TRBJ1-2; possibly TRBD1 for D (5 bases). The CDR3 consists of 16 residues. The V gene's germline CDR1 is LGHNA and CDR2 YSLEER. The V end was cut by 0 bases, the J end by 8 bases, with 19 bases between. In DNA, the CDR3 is TGCGCCAGCAGCCAAGATTGGGGGGGACTCTCGGGCGGCTACACCTTC. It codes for CASSQDWGGLSGGYTF.

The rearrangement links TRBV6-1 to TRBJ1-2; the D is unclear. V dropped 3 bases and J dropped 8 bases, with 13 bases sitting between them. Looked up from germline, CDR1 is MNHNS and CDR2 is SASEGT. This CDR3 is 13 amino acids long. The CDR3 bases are TGTGCCAGCAGTGACGACCCAAGAGAAGGCTACACCTTC. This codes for CASSDDPREGYTF.

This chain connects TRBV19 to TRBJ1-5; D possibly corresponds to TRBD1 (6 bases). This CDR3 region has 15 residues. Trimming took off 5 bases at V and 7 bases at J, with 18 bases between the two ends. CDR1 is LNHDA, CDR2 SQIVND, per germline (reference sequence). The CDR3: CASSGRTGTGQPQHF. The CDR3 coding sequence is TGTGCCAGTAGTGGTAGAACAGGGACGGGGCAGCCCCAGCATTTT.

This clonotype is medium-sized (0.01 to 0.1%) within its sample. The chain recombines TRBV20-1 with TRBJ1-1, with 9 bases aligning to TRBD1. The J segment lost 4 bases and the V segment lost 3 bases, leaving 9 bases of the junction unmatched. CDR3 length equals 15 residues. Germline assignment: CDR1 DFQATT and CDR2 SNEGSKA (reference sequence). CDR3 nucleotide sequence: TGCAGTGCTAGCGGGGCACAGGGGGCCGTCACTGAAGCTTTCTTT. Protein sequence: CSASGAQGAVTEAFF.

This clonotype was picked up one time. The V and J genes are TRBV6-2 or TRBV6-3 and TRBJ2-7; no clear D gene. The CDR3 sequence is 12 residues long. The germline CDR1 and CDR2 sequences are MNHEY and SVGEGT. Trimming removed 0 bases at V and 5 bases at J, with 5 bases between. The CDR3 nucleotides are TGTGCCAGCAGTTACTCTTTCCACGAGCAGTACTTC. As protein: CASSYSFHEQYF.

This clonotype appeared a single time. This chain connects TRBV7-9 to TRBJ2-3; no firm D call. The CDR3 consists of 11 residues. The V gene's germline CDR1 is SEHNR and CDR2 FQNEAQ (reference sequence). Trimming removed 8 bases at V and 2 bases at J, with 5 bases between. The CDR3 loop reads CASEVTDTQYF. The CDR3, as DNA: TGTGCCAGCGAGGTCACAGATACGCAGTATTTT.

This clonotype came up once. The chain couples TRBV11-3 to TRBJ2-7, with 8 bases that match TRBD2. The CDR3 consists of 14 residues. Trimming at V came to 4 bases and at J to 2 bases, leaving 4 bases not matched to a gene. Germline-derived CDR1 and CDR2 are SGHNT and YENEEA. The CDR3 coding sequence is TGTGCCAGCAGCTCTGGAGCGGGGGCCTACGAGCAGTACTTC. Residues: CASSSGAGAYEQYF.

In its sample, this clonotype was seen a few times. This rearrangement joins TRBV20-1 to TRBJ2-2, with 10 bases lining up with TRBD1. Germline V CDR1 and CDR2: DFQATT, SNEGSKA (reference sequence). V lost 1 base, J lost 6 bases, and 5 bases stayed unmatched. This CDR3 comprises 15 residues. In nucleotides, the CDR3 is TGCAGTGCTAGAGTGGCCGGACAGGGGGCCGGGGAGCTGTTTTTT. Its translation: CSARVAGQGAGELFF.

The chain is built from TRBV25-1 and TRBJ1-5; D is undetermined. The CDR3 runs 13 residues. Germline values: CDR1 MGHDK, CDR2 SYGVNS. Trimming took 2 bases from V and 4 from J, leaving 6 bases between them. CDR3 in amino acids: CASSETGNQPQHF. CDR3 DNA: TGTGCCAGCAGTGAAACGGGGAATCAGCCCCAGCATTTT.